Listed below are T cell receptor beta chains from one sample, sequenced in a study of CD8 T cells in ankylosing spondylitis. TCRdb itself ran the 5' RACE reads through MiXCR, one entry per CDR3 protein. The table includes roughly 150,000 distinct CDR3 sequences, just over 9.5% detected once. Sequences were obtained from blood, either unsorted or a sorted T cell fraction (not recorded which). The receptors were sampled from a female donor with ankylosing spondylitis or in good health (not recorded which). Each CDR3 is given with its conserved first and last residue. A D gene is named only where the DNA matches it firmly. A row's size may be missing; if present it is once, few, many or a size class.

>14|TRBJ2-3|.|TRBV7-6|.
TGTGCCAGCAGTTTTGGGGGGCTAAAGGCTACGCAGTATTTT
CASSFGGLKATQYF
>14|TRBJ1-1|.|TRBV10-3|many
TGTGCCATCAAAGACGGGGGGAGCAGCACTGAAGCTTTCTTT
CAIKDGGSSTEAFF
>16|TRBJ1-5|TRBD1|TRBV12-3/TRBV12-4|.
TGTGCCAGCAGTCCCGGACAGGGGGGTAGCGGGCAGCCCCAGCATTTT
CASSPGQGGSGQPQHF
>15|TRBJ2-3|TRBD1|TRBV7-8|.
TGTGCCAGCAGCTTTACAGGGGATGAAACAGATACGCAGTATTTT
CASSFTGDETDTQYF
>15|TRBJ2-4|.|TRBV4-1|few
TGCGCCAGCAGCCAAGCCGGGGGAGGCAAAAACATTCAGTACTTC
CASSQAGGGKNIQYF
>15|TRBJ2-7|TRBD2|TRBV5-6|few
TGTGCCAGCAGCTTGGGTAGCGGGTTCTCCTACGAGCAGTACTTC
CASSLGSGFSYEQYF
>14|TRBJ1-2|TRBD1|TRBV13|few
TGTGCCAGCAGCACCAGGACAGGGACGTATGGCTACACCTTC
CASSTRTGTYGYTF
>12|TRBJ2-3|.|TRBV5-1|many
TGCGCCAGCAGGAAGGATCCGGATACGCAGTATTTT
CASRKDPDTQYF
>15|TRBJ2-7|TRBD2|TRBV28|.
TGTGCCAGCAGTTTACTCGGGACTAACCCCTACGAGCAGTACTTC
CASSLLGTNPYEQYF
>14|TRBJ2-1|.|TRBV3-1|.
TGTGCCAGCAGCCCCCCGACTAAATACAATGAGCAGTTCTTC
CASSPPTKYNEQFF
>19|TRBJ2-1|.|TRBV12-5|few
TGTGCTAGTGGTTTTACCGCCCCCCGGGAGGGGGCCGAATACAATGAGCAGTTCTTC
CASGFTAPREGAEYNEQFF
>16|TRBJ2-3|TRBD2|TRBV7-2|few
TGTGCCAGCAGCTTAGGGGCTAGCGGGAGGGAAGATACGCAGTATTTT
CASSLGASGREDTQYF
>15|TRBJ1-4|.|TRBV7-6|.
TGTGCCAGCAGGAAAGGGGGGGGAAATAATGAAAAACTGTTTTTT
CASRKGGGNNEKLFF
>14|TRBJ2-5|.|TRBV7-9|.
TGTGCCAGCAGCTTAAATGGGAATCAAGAGACCCAGTACTTC
CASSLNGNQETQYF
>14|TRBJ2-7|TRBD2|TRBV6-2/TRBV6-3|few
TGTGCCAGCAGTTATGGTCGGGAGGACTACGAGCAGTACTTC
CASSYGREDYEQYF
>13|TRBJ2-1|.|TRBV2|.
TGTGCCAGCAGCCGGAGCGGTGGTTCTGAGCAGTTCTTC
CASSRSGGSEQFF
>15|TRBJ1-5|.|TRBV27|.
TGTGCCAGCAGCATCGGGCCAAATAGCAATCAGCCCCAGCATTTT
CASSIGPNSNQPQHF
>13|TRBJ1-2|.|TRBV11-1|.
TGTGCCAGCAGCTCTCAGGGGAAGAGAGGCTACACCTTC
CASSSQGKRGYTF
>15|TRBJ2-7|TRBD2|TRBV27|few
TGTGCCAGCTCTTACGTCCTTGGGGGGGACGGAGAGCAGTACTTC
CASSYVLGGDGEQYF
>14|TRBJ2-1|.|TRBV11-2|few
TGTGCCAGCACCTTGGGGACACTCTACAATGAGCAGTTCTTC
CASTLGTLYNEQFF
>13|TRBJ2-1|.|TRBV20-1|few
TGCAGTGCCAAGTCCGGGACCTACAATGAGCAGTTCTTC
CSAKSGTYNEQFF
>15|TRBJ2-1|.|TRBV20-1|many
TGCAGTGCTGTGCTGGGGGTAAACTTGGGAAATGAGCAGTTCTTC
CSAVLGVNLGNEQFF
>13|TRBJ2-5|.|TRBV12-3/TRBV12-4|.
TGTGCCAGCAAGAGAGGAGGAGGGGAGACCCAGTACTTC
CASKRGGGETQYF
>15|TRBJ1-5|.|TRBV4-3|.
TGCGCCAGCAGCCAAGAAGACAGCCCGAAGGAGCCCCAGCATTTT
CASSQEDSPKEPQHF
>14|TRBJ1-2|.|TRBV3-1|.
TGTGCCAGCAGCCAAGTCCCGGAGGGGTATGGCTACACCTTC
CASSQVPEGYGYTF
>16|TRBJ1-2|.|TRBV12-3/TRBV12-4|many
TGTGCCAGCACCCCGGGTGGTAGGGCAACTAACTATGGCTACACCTTC
CASTPGGRATNYGYTF
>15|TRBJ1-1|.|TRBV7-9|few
TGTGCCAGCAGCTTAGAAAACAGGATGAACACTGAAGCTTTCTTT
CASSLENRMNTEAFF
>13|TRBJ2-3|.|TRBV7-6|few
TGTGCCAGCAGCTTCGAGGTACTCGATACGCAGTATTTT
CASSFEVLDTQYF
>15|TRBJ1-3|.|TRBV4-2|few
TGTGCCAGCAGCCCCAAATGGGGGGAAGGAGACACCATATATTTT
CASSPKWGEGDTIYF
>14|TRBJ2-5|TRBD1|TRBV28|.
TGTGCCAGCAGCCGGGGACAGCGCCAAGAGACCCAGTACTTC
CASSRGQRQETQYF
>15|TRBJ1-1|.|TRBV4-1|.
TGCGCCAGCAACTCTCCAGAGACAGGAAACACTGAAGCTTTCTTT
CASNSPETGNTEAFF
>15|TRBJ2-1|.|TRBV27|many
TGTGCCAGCAGTTTATCGGGGGGCACGTACAATGAGCAGTTCTTC
CASSLSGGTYNEQFF
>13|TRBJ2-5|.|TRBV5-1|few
TGCGCCAGCACCCTATTAGGGGAAGAGACCCAGTACTTC
CASTLLGEETQYF
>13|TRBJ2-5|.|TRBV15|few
TGTGCCACCAGCAGACCCTCGCCAGGGACCCAGTACTTC
CATSRPSPGTQYF
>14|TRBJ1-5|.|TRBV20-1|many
TGCAGTGCTAGAGATTCGCCAGGGAAGGGGCCCCAGCATTTT
CSARDSPGKGPQHF
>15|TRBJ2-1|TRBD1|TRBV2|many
TGTGCCAGCAGTGAGGGCTCCGACAGGGGCAATGAGCAGTTCTTC
CASSEGSDRGNEQFF
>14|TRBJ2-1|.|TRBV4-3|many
TGCGCCAGCAGCCACCGAAGGAACGACAATGAGCAGTTCTTC
CASSHRRNDNEQFF
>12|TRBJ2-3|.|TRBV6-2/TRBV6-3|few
TGTGCCAGCAGTTACGGGCCGGATACGCAGTATTTT
CASSYGPDTQYF
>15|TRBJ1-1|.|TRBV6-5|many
TGTGCCAGCAGTTACTACGGAGAGAGGAACACTGAAGCTTTCTTT
CASSYYGERNTEAFF
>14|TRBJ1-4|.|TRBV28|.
TGTGCCAGCAGTTCCCGTCGGGGGTTTGAAAAACTGTTTTTT
CASSSRRGFEKLFF
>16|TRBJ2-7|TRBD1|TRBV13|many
TGTGCCAGCAGCCCCAGCAGCCGGGACAGAACCTACGAGCAGTACTTC
CASSPSSRDRTYEQYF
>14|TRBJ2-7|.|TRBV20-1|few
TGCAGTGCGAGAGACAGGATTAGCTCCTACGAGCAGTACTTC
CSARDRISSYEQYF
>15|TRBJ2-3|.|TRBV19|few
TGTGCCAGTAATCCCACCGGGGGAGACACAGATACGCAGTATTTT
CASNPTGGDTDTQYF
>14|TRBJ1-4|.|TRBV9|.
TGTGCCAGCAGCGTAACACCGTCTAATGAAAAACTGTTTTTT
CASSVTPSNEKLFF
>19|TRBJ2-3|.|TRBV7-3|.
TGTGCCAGCAGCTTACAGGGAGGAACACGGGGGAATGAGCCAGATACGCAGTATTTT
CASSLQGGTRGNEPDTQYF
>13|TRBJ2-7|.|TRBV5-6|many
TGTGCCAGCAGCCCCGGACAGAGTACCGAGCAGTACTTC
CASSPGQSTEQYF
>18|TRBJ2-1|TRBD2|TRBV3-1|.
TGTGCCAGCCGGGGGGTGGTAGCTAGCGGGACGCACTACAATGAGCAGTTCTTC
CASRGVVASGTHYNEQFF
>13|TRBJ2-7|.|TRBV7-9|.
TGTGCCAGCAGCCCCGGCGGGGTCTACGAGCAGTACTTC
CASSPGGVYEQYF
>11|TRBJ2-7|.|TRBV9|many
TGTGCCAGCAGCCCCCGCTACGAGCAGTACTTC
CASSPRYEQYF
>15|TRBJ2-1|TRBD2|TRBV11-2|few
TGTGCCAGCAGCTTTGTCGCGGGAGGGCCGGATGAGCAGTTCTTC
CASSFVAGGPDEQFF
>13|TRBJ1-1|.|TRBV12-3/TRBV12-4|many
TGTGCCAGCAGTTTTTATAGGAACACTGAAGCTTTCTTT
CASSFYRNTEAFF
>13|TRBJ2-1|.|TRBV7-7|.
TGTGCCAGCCGCCCTGTCCGGGCTCCGCCTGAGGTCTTC
CASRPVRAPPEVF
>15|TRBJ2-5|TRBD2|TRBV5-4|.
TGTGCCAGCAGCCCTGGGCGGGAGGTAAAAGAGACCCAGTACTTC
CASSPGREVKETQYF
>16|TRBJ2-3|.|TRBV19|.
TGTGCCAGTAGTGGAAAGGACATCCCTAGCACAGATACGCAGTATTTT
CASSGKDIPSTDTQYF
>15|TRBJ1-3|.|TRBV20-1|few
TGCAGTGTCCTGATAGACGGCTCCTCTGGAAACACCATATATTTT
CSVLIDGSSGNTIYF
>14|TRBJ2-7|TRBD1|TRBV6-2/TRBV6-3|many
TGTGCCAGCAGTACGACAGGGGTTTTATACGAGCAGTACTTC
CASSTTGVLYEQYF
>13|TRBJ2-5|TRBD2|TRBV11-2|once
TGTGCCAGCAGCTCGACCGGGGGGGAGACCCAGTACTTC
CASSSTGGETQYF
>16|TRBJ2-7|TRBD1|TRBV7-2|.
TGTGCCAGCAGTTCCCTCCAGGACAGGGCCACCTACGAGCAGTACTTC
CASSSLQDRATYEQYF
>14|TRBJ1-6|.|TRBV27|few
TGTGCCACCTCCCCGGGACTTACTGGCTCACCCCTCCACTTT
CATSPGLTGSPLHF
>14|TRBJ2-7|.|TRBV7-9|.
TGTGCCAGCAGCTCACAGATACGACCTTACGAGCAGTACTTC
CASSSQIRPYEQYF